The 24 T cell receptor beta chains in this list originate from one sample, sequenced in a study of PD-L1 blockade in urothelial cancer (dated by TCRdb to about 2017). The protocol used for the library was the immunoSEQ multiplex PCR assay. The clones in this table, taken by TCRdb from immuneACCESS, are in-frame only. Not every clone is retained; where verified, under half of the shortfall comes from an unresolved V gene, and the cause of the rest is unknown. The sample data list 2,500 to 3,000 clones, and about 32% of these were observed just once. Around 5.1% of the sample lies in the top ten. Read against the paper, the sample's time point label means: pretreatment tumor sample. The specimen comprised tumor tissue, sampled before atezolizumab (anti-PD-L1) treatment. These receptors all stem from a man between 65 and 85 years old with urothelial cancer.

This clone was found a few times. The chain is built from TRBV2 and TRBJ1-1; no definite D call. This CDR3 contains 15 residues. Trimming stripped 6 bases from V and 3 bases from J, with 17 bases between. Germline V gene lookup returns CDR1 SNHLY and CDR2 FYNNEI. The CDR3 DNA is TGTGCCAGCAGGACACCGGTGGGAAGGGACACTGAAGCTTTCTTT. Amino acids: CASRTPVGRDTEAFF.

This clone occurred a few times. V and J are TRBV11-3 and TRBJ2-2; tentatively, D is TRBD2 (5 bases). The germline CDR1 and CDR2 sequences are SGHNT and YENEEA. The CDR3 totals 15 residues. Trimming stripped 0 bases from V and 5 bases from J, with 10 bases between. The CDR3 bases are TGTGCCAGCAGCTTAGAAGGGCGAGGGACCGGGGAGCTGTTTTTT. Translation gives CASSLEGRGTGELFF.

The CDR3 loop is CAISEPGAPLAFF. In DNA, the CDR3 is TGTGCCATCAGTGAGCCAGGGGCCCCTCTCGCTTTCTTT. J is TRBJ1-1 and V is TRBV10-3; a weak D match, TRBD1 (6 bases). CDR1 is ENHRY and CDR2 is SYGVKD in the germline V gene. V dropped 2 bases and J dropped 11 bases, with 15 bases sitting between them. There are 13 residues in the CDR3.

This clone came up a few times. CDR3 in DNA: TGTGCCAGCACCCAACGGGGCGGGACCACTGAAGCTTTCTTT. Translating gives CASTQRGGTTEAFF. The chain links TRBV6-8 to TRBJ1-1; TRBD1 might be the D (5 bases). This CDR3 is 14 amino acids long. Germline V gene lookup returns CDR1 MNHGY and CDR2 SAAAGT. The ends were cut back, 7 bases at V and 4 bases at J, with 16 bases in the middle.

This rearrangement joins TRBV25-1 to TRBJ1-4; TRBD1 aligns across 7 bases. Germline trimming cut 3 bases from V and 7 bases from J; bases unmatched to any gene: 5. Germline values: CDR1 MGHDK, CDR2 SYGVNS. CDR3 length equals 14 residues. CDR3 residues: CASSEGQSGEKLFF. DNA of the CDR3: TGTGCCAGCAGTGAGGGACAGTCTGGTGAAAAACTGTTTTTT.

Note on this clone: Other DNA sequences in this specimen translate into the identical CDR3. The chain couples TRBV25-1 to TRBJ2-5; D may match TRBD1 or TRBD2 (5 bases each). Germline loops: CDR1 MGHDK, CDR2 SYGVNS. The V gene lost 2 bases and the J gene lost 0 bases, with 7 bases spanning the gap. The CDR3 extends over 14 amino acids. CDR3: CASSERGHQETQYF. The CDR3 nucleotides read TGTGCCAGCAGTGAACGGGGCCACCAAGAGACCCAGTACTTC.

The chain has TRBV7-2 and TRBJ1-5; D is unresolved. Trimming left V 5 bases short and J 4 bases short, with 12 bases between. CDR1 is SGHTA, CDR2 FQGNSA, per germline. The CDR3 is 14 residues long. CDR3 loop: CASSGGNLNQPQHF. DNA for the CDR3: TGTGCCAGCAGCGGAGGGAATTTAAATCAGCCCCAGCATTTT.

The chain combines TRBV18 with TRBJ2-3; TRBD2 matches at 8 bases. The junction had 14 bases not matched to a gene; V was cut back by 5 bases and J by 4 bases. The CDR3 is 17 amino acids. Germline-derived CDR1 and CDR2 are KGHSH and LQKENI. The CDR3 is CASSALAGGAGSDTQYF. As DNA, the CDR3 is TGTGCCAGCTCAGCTCTAGCGGGCGGCGCTGGGTCAGATACGCAGTATTTT.

The V and J genes are TRBV25-1 and TRBJ2-3; TRBD2 agrees at 7 bases. V trimming: 4 bases; J trimming: 4 bases; junction bases outside the gene matches: 5. This CDR3 comprises 14 residues. The germline V gene encodes CDR1 MGHDK and CDR2 SYGVNS. CDR3 sequence (DNA): TGTGCCAGCAGTGCCAGCGGGGATGCAGATACGCAGTATTTT. Amino acids: CASSASGDADTQYF.

CDR3 protein: CASSQNPGETQYF. The CDR3 bases are TGTGCCAGCAGCCAAAACCCAGGGGAGACCCAGTACTTC. The chain carries TRBV14 and TRBJ2-5; D possibly corresponds to TRBD1 (5 bases). The germline V and J ends were trimmed by 2 bases and 5 bases, with 9 bases remaining between them. CDR3 size: 13 residues. Per germline, CDR1 SGHDN and CDR2 FVKESK. Combining the CDR3 with reference TRBV14 and TRBJ2-5 gives the whole variable domain EAGVTQFPSHSVIEKGQTVTLRCDPISGHDNLYWYRRVMGKEIKFLLHFVKESKQDESGMPNNRFLAERTGGTYSTLKVQPAELEDSGVYFCASSQNPGETQYFGPGTRLLVL.

The sample holds a few counts of this clone. The genes are TRBV5-1 and TRBJ2-5; 8 bases fit TRBD2. The CDR3 is 16 amino acids. The junction had 13 bases not matched to a gene; V was cut back by 4 bases and J by 5 bases. In germline, CDR1 is SGHRS, CDR2 YFSETQ. Here the CDR3 DNA reads TGCGCCAGCAGCCCGGGGAGGAGCGGGGGTGTGGAGACCCAGTACTTC. It yields the protein CASSPGRSGGVETQYF.

This chain joins TRBV6-8 and TRBJ2-7, with D tentatively TRBD1 (6 bases). Between the trimmed V and J ends, which lost 10 bases and 6 bases, there was a span of 22 bases. Germline CDR1 is MNHGY and CDR2 is SAAAGT. The CDR3 is 14 residues long. The CDR3 coding sequence is TGTGCCACTCAAACGCAGGGGATTATGGGCGAGCAGTACTTC. Encoded protein: CATQTQGIMGEQYF.

The gene calls are TRBV19 and TRBJ1-1; 9 bases line up with TRBD1. Germline V lookup: CDR1 LNHDA, CDR2 SQIVND (reference sequence). With V trimmed by 5 bases and J by 2 bases, 6 bases remained unmatched. This CDR3 spans 15 amino acids. In DNA, the CDR3 is TGTGCCAGTAGTCCCAGACAGGGGGGTAACACTGAAGCTTTCTTT. Encoded protein: CASSPRQGGNTEAFF.

CDR3 residues: CASSLQFLRGEQFF. In DNA, the CDR3 is TGTGCCAGCAGTTTACAGTTCCTTCGGGGTGAGCAGTTCTTC. The rearrangement uses TRBV28 and TRBJ2-1; tentatively, D is TRBD2 (5 bases). This CDR3 is built from 14 residues. Per germline, CDR1 MDHEN and CDR2 SYDVKM. Trimming took 2 bases from V and 9 from J, leaving 14 bases between them. Combining the CDR3 with reference TRBV28 and TRBJ2-1 gives the whole variable domain DVKVTQSSRYLVKRTGEKVFLECVQDMDHENMFWYRQDPGLGLRLIYFSYDVKMKEKGDIPEGYSVSREKKERFSLILESASTNQTSMYLCASSLQFLRGEQFFGPGTRLTVL.

The chain uses TRBV18 and TRBJ1-1, with 9 bases matching TRBD1. CDR1 is KGHSH and CDR2 is LQKENI in the germline V gene. CDR3 size: 16 residues. Unmatched junction bases numbered 6, after V lost 3 bases and J lost 1 base. The DNA for the CDR3 is TGTGCCAGCTCACCGACAGCGGGACAGGGGAACACTGAAGCTTTCTTT. Translation gives CASSPTAGQGNTEAFF. Supplemented by reference TRBV18 and TRBJ1-1, the full variable domain reads NAGVMQNPRHLVRRRGQEARLRCSPMKGHSHVYWYRQLPEEGLKFMVYLQKENIIDESGMPKERFSAEFPKEGPSILRIQQVVRGDSAAYFCASSPTAGQGNTEAFFGQGTRLTVV.

The chain combines TRBV18 with TRBJ2-7; D possibly corresponds to TRBD1 (5 bases). V gave up 6 bases and J gave up 3 bases, with 9 bases separating them. The CDR3 sequence is 12 residues long. Germline V gene sequence: CDR1 KGHSH, CDR2 LQKENI. The CDR3 reads CASSQTVYEQYF. The CDR3 nucleotides are TGTGCCAGCTCGCAGACAGTCTACGAGCAGTACTTC.

This clone was picked up a small number of times. The CDR3 DNA sequence: TGTGCCTGGAGTAACAGGGCGGGAAATCAGCCCCAGCATTTT. This translates into CAWSNRAGNQPQHF. V gene TRBV30 combines with J gene TRBJ1-5; the D gene is possibly TRBD1 (6 bases). Germline values: CDR1 GTSNPN, CDR2 SVGIG (reference sequence). The ends were cut back, 2 bases at V and 4 bases at J, with 12 bases in the middle. The CDR3 length is 14 residues.

The chain couples TRBV19 to TRBJ2-5; D may be TRBD1 or TRBD2 (5 bases each). CDR3 size: 16 residues. CDR1 is LNHDA and CDR2 is SQIVND in the germline V gene (reference sequence). Trimming took 1 base from V and 6 from J, leaving 18 bases between them. This chain's CDR3 is CASSIAGRIPVKTQYF. For the CDR3, the DNA is TGTGCCAGTAGTATAGCGGGGCGGATCCCCGTGAAGACCCAGTACTTC.

The gene calls are TRBV9 and TRBJ1-3; tentatively, D is TRBD1 (6 bases). V was trimmed by 7 bases and J by 1 base, leaving 15 bases between them. Germline V CDR1 and CDR2: SGDLS, YYNGEE. CDR3 length: 15 amino acids. The CDR3 spells CASGQFGKSGNTIYF. CDR3 DNA: TGTGCCAGCGGACAGTTCGGGAAGTCTGGAAACACCATATATTTT.

This chain joins TRBV28 and TRBJ1-5; D unclear. Germline-derived CDR1 and CDR2 are MDHEN and SYDVKM. With 8 bases removed from V and 7 bases from J, the gap between germline ends came to 18 bases. This CDR3 comprises 14 residues. The CDR3 loop reads CASGSPGEDQPQHF. The CDR3 DNA sequence: TGTGCCAGCGGGTCCCCCGGCGAAGACCAGCCCCAGCATTTT. Variable domain in full (rest from reference TRBV28 and TRBJ1-5): DVKVTQSSRYLVKRTGEKVFLECVQDMDHENMFWYRQDPGLGLRLIYFSYDVKMKEKGDIPEGYSVSREKKERFSLILESASTNQTSMYLCASGSPGEDQPQHFGDGTRLSIL.

In this sample, this clone is medium-sized. V is TRBV6-8 and J is TRBJ2-1, with 15 bases that match TRBD2. The V gene end was trimmed by 7 bases and the J gene end by 9 bases; junction bases not matched to a gene: 7. This CDR3 contains 15 residues. Germline V CDR1 and CDR2: MNHGY, SAAAGT. CDR3 bases: TGTGCCAGCACCCGGGGACTAGCGGGGGGCACTGAGCAGTTCTTC. Protein sequence: CASTRGLAGGTEQFF.

Sample share makes this clone medium-sized. An end of the junction does not agree with germline; a read error may underlie this. The gene calls are TRBV6-8 and TRBJ2-2, with D perhaps matching TRBD1 (6 bases). CDR1 is MNHGY, CDR2 SAAAGT, per germline. There are 17 residues in the CDR3. CDR3 loop: CASSDSVQGPNTGELFF. The CDR3 DNA follows: TGTGCCAGCAGTGACTCGGTACAGGGTCCGAACACCGGGGAGCTGTTTTTT.

This chain joins TRBV19 and TRBJ1-1; D is unclear. The CDR3 runs 15 residues. Trimming left V 6 bases short and J 0 bases short, with 14 bases between. Germline CDR1 LNHDA, CDR2 SQIVND (reference sequence). For the CDR3, the DNA is TGTGCCAGTAGCGGATTCGGAGTAATGAACACTGAAGCTTTCTTT. Translating gives CASSGFGVMNTEAFF. The entire variable domain, with the rest obtained from reference TRBV19 and TRBJ1-1, is as follows: DGGITQSPKYLFRKEGQNVTLSCEQNLNHDAMYWYRQDPGQGLRLIYYSQIVNDFQKGDIAEGYSVSREKKESFPLTVTSAQKNPTAFYLCASSGFGVMNTEAFFGQGTRLTVV.

The chain has TRBV4-1 and TRBJ1-2; D remains unclear. CDR1 MGHRA and CDR2 YSYEKL come from the germline V gene. CDR3 length equals 14 residues. V was trimmed by 4 bases and J by 4 bases, leaving 13 bases between them. Here the CDR3 DNA reads TGCGCCAGCAGCCTGCGGGATGGGGTCTATGGCTACACCTTC. Residues: CASSLRDGVYGYTF.